This T cell receptor (beta chain) was documented in a study of regulatory T cells. CDR1 and CDR2 from the germline V gene are MDHEN and SYDVKM. Trimming cost V 4 bases and J 3 bases; bases outside gene matches: 1. This CDR3 comprises 13 residues. Amplification used 52 TRBV primers and 13 TRBJ primers. Repertoires were generated with immunoSEQ multiplex PCR, while TCRdb's copy carries only in-frame clones and drops some. The table lists under 35,000 clones, over 85% of them singletons. To note about this clone: Its antigen is not identified.

The study's findings and limits: Skewed V and J usage and few unique V-J pairs marked patient repertoires, most in Tregs. In CD3G-deficient patients, conventional CD4+ T cells were enriched for hydrophobic CDR3 residues at positions 6 and 7.

Regulatory (CD25-high CD127-low) and conventional (CD25-low CD127-high) CD4+ T cells were sorted separately. Specimen: conventional CD4+ T cells sorted from blood. The chain carries TRBV28 and TRBJ2-7, with TRBD1 identical over 9 bases. The clonotype comes from a child aged 2-15 years with CD3G deficiency. CDR3 coding DNA: TGTGCCAGCAGTTGGGGACAGGGCTACGAGCAGTACTTC. Encoded protein: CASSWGQGYEQYF.